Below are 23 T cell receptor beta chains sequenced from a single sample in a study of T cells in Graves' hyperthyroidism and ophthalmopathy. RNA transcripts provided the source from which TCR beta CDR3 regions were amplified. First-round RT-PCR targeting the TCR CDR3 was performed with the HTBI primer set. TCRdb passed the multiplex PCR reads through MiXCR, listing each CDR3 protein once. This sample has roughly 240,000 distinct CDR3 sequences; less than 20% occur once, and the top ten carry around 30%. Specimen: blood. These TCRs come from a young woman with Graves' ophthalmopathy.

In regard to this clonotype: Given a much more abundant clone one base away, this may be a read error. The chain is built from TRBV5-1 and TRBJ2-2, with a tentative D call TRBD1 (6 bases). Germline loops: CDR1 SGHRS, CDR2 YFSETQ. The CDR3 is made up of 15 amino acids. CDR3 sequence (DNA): TGCGCCAGCAGCTTATCAGACAGGCCGACCGGGGAGCCGTTTTTT. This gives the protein CASSLSDRPTGEPFF. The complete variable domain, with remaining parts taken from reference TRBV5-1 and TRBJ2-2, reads KAGVTQTPRYLIKTRGQQVTLSCSPISGHRSVSWYQQTPGQGLQFLFEYFSETQRNKGNFPGRFSGRQFSNSRSEMNVSTLELGDSALYLCASSLSDRPTGEPFFGEGSRLTVL.

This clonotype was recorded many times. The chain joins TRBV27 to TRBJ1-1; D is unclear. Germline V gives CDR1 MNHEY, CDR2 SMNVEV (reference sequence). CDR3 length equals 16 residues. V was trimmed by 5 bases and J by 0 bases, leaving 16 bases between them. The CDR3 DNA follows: TGTGCCAGCAGTGCGTTGCCAGGCGACATGAACACTGAAGCTTTCTTT. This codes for CASSALPGDMNTEAFF.

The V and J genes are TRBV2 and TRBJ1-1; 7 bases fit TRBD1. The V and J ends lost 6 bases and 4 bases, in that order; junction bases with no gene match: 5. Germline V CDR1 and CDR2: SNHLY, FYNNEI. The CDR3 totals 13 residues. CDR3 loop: CASRGDRATEAFF. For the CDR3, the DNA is TGTGCCAGCAGGGGAGACAGGGCCACTGAAGCTTTCTTT.

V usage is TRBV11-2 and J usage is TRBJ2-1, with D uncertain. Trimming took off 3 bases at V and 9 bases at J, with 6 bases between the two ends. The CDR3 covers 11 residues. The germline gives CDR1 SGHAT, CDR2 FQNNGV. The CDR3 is CASSFKTEQFF. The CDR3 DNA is TGTGCCAGCAGCTTTAAGACTGAGCAGTTCTTC.

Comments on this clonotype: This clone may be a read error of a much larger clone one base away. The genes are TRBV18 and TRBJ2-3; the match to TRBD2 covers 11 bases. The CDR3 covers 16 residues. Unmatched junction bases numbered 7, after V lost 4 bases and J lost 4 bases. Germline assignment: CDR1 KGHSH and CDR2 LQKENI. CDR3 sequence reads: CASSLTGTSGADTQYF. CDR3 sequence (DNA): TGTGCCAGCTCACTGACCGGGACTAGCGGCGCAGATACGCAGTATTTT.

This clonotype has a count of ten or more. CDR3 residues: CASSEGQPLETQYF. Written as DNA, the CDR3 is TGTGCCAGCAGCGAGGGACAGCCCTTAGAGACCCAGTACTTC. V is TRBV9 and J is TRBJ2-5, with 7 bases identical to TRBD1. From germline, CDR1 is SGDLS and CDR2 YYNGEE. The CDR3 is 14 residues long. With 3 bases clipped from V and 4 bases from J, the junction kept 6 bases outside the gene matches.

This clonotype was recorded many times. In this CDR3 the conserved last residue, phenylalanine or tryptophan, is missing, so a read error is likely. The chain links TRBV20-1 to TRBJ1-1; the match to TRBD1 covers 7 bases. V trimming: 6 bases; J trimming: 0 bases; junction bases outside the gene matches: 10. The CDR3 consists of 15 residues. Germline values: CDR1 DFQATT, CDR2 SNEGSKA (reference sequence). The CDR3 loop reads CSAPAGTAMNTEAFL. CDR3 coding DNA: TGCAGTGCCCCCGCCGGGACAGCCATGAACACTGAAGCTTTCCTT.

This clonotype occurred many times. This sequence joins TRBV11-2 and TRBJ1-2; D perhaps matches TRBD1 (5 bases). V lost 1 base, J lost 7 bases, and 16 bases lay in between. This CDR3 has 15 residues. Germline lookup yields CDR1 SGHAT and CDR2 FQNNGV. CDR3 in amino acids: CASSLVPGAAGGYTF. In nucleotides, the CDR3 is TGTGCCAGCAGCTTAGTCCCCGGGGCAGCGGGTGGCTACACCTTC.

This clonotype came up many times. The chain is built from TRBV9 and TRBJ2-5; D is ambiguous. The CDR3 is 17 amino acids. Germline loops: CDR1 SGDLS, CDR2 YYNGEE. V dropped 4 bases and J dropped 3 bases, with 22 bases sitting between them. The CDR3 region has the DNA TGTGCCAGCAGCCCCGACCCGTTTGCAGTCACGGAAGAGACCCAGTACTTC. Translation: CASSPDPFAVTEETQYF.

The CDR3 loop reads CASSLGGGRGLAKNIQYF. In DNA, the CDR3 is TGTGCCAGCAGTTTGGGCGGGGGGCGGGGACTAGCCAAAAACATTCAGTACTTC. The chain employs TRBV28 and TRBJ2-4; 8 bases are a match to TRBD2. V shed 3 bases, J shed 0 bases, and the junction held 10 bases outside the gene matches. Germline CDR1 and CDR2: MDHEN and SYDVKM. The CDR3 consists of 18 residues.

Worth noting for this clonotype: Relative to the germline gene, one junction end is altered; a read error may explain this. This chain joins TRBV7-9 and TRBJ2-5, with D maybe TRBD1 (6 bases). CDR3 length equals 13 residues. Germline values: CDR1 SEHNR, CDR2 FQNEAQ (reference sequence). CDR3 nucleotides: TGTGCCAGCAGCCGGGACACGCGAGAGATCCAGTACTTC. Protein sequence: CASSRDTREIQYF.

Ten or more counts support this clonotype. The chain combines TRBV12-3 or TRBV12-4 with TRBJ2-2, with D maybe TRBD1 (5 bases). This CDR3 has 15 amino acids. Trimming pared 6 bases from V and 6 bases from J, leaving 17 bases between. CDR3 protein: CASSPRTSHAGELFF. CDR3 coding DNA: TGTGCCAGCAGCCCCCGGACATCACACGCCGGGGAGCTGTTTTTT.

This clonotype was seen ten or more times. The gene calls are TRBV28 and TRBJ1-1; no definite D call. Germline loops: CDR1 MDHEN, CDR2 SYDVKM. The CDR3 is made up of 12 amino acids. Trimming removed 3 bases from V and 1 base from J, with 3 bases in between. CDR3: CASSLGNTEAFF. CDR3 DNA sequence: TGTGCCAGCAGTTTGGGGAACACTGAAGCTTTCTTT.

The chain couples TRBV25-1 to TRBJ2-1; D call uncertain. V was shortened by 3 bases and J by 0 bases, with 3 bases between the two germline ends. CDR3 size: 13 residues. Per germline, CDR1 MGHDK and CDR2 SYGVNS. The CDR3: CASSDPSYNEQFF. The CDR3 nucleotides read TGTGCCAGCAGTGATCCCTCCTACAATGAGCAGTTCTTC. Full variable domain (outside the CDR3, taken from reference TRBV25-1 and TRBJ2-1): EADIYQTPRYLVIGTGKKITLECSQTMGHDKMYWYQQDPGMELHLIHYSYGVNSTEKGDLSSESTVSRIRTEHFPLTLESARPSHTSQYLCASSDPSYNEQFFGPGTRLTVL.

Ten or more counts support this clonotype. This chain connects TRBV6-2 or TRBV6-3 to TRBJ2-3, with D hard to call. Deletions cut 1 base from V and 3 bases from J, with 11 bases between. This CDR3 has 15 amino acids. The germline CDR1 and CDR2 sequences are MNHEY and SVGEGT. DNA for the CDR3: TGTGCCAGCAGTTACTTGACGACATGGACAGATACGCAGTATTTT. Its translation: CASSYLTTWTDTQYF.

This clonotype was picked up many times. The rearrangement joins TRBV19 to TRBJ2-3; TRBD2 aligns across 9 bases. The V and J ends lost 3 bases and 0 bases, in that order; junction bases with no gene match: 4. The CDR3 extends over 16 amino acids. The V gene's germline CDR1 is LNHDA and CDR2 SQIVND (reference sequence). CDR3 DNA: TGTGCCAGTAGTATTCAGACTAGCGGAAGCACAGATACGCAGTATTTT. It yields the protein CASSIQTSGSTDTQYF.

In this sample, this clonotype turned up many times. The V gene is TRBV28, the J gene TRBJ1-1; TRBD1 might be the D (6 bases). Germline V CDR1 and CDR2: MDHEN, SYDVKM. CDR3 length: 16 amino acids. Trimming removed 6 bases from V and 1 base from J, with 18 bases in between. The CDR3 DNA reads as TGTGCCAGCAGCCGCGGGACACCTAAGTGGAACACTGAAGCTTTCTTT. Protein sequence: CASSRGTPKWNTEAFF.

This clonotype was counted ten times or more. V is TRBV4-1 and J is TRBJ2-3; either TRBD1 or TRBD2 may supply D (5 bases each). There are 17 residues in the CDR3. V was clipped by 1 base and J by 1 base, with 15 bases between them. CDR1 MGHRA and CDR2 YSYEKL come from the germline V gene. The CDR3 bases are TGCGCCAGCAGCCAAGCGGGACCAATCCTCCGCACAGATACGCAGTATTTT. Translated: CASSQAGPILRTDTQYF.

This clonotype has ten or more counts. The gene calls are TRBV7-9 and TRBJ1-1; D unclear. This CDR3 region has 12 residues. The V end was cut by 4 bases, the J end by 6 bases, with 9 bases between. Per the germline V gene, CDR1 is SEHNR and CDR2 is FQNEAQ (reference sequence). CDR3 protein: CASSSPLAEAFF. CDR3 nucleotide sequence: TGTGCCAGCAGCTCCCCGCTGGCTGAAGCTTTCTTT.

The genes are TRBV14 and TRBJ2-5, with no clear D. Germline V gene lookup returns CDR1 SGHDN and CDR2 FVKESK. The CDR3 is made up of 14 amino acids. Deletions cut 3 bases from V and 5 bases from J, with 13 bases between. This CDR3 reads CASSHPGVRETQYF. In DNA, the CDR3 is TGTGCCAGCAGCCACCCTGGGGTGCGGGAGACCCAGTACTTC.

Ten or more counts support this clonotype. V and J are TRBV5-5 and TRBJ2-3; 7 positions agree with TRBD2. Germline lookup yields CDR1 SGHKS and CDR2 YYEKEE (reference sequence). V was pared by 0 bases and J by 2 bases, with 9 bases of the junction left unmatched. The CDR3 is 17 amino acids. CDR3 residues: CASSLARMSGITDTQYF. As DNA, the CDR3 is TGTGCCAGCAGCTTGGCCCGGATGAGCGGGATCACAGATACGCAGTATTTT.

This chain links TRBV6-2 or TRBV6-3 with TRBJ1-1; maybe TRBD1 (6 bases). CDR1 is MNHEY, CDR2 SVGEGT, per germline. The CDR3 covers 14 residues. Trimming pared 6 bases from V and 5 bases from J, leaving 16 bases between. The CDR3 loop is CASSRRGGWTEAFF. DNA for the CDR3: TGTGCCAGCAGCCGCAGGGGAGGGTGGACTGAAGCTTTCTTT.

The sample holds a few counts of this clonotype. Here the CDR3 DNA reads TGTGCCAGCAACTTAATTCCCGGGGGGCCGGGCGACGAGCAGTACTTC. Residues: CASNLIPGGPGDEQYF. The chain joins TRBV27 to TRBJ2-7, with a weak D call TRBD2 (7 bases). The length of the CDR3 is 16 residues. V dropped 7 bases and J dropped 5 bases, with 24 bases sitting between them. The germline gives CDR1 MNHEY, CDR2 SMNVEV (reference sequence).